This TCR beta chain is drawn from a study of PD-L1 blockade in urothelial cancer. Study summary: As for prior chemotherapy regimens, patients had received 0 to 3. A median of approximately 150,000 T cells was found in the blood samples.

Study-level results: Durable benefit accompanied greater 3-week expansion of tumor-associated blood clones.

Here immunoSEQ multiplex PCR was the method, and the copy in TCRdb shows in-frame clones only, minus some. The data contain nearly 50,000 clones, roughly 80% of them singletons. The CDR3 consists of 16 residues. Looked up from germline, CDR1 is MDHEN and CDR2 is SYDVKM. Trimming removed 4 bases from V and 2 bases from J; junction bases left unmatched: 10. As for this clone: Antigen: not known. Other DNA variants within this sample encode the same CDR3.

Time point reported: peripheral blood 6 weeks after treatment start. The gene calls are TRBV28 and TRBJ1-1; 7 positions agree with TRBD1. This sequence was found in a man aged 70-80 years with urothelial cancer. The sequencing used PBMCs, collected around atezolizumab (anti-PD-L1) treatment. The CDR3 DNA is TGTGCCAGCAGTTCCTACAGGGGTGGGGTAAACACTGAAGCTTTCTTT. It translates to CASSSYRGGVNTEAFF.